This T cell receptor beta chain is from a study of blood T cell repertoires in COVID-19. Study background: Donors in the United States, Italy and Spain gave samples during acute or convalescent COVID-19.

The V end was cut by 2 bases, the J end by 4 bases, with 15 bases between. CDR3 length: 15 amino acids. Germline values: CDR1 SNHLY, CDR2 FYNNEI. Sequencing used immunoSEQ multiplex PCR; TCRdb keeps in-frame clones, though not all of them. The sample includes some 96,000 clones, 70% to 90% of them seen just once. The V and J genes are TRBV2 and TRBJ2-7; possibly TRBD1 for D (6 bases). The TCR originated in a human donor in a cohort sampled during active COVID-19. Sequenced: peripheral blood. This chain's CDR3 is CASSELGTTGYEQYF. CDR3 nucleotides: TGTGCCAGCAGTGAATTGGGGACAACCGGATACGAGCAGTACTTC.